This T cell receptor (beta chain) derives from a study of neurological immune-mediated disorders. This clonotype has a count of ten or more. The germline V and J ends were trimmed by 0 bases and 13 bases, with 16 bases remaining between them. The CDR3 is 14 residues long. From germline, CDR1 is MNHNS and CDR2 SASEGT. Time point in this sample: longitudinal time-point 1 (baseline). TCRdb re-derived calls from the 5' RACE reads in MiXCR, one entry per CDR3 protein. The sample holds approximately 49,000 distinct CDR3 sequences, roughly 10% seen once. The receptor's source is a woman aged 40 to 50 in good health. This rearrangement joins TRBV6-1 to TRBJ2-4; D possibly corresponds to TRBD2 (6 bases). The sample taken for sequencing was PBMCs. CDR3 nucleotide sequence: TGTGCCAGCAGTGAAGCGACACGGAGGGCGAGGCAGTACTTC. Its protein is CASSEATRRARQYF.